This T cell receptor (beta chain) emerged from a study of OX40 agonist ivuxolimab in advanced cancers. Overall study: An anti-OX40 (CD134) antibody with agonistic activity, ivuxolimab, was administered to patients. The dose-escalation cohort had hepatocellular carcinoma, melanoma, renal cell or head and neck cancer.

Libraries were prepared by immunoSEQ multiplex PCR; TCRdb keeps only in-frame clonotypes and omits some of them. The data show 60,000 to 85,000 clones, roughly 90% seen once. Germline loops: CDR1 SGHVS, CDR2 FNYEAQ. CDR3 length: 16 residues. The V end lost 5 bases, the J end lost 3 bases, and 17 bases lay between the germline ends. The starting material was CD4+ or CD8+ T cells sorted from blood, obtained in a trial of the OX40 agonist ivuxolimab. The chain is built from TRBV7-6 and TRBJ2-1; D might be TRBD1 or TRBD2, each matching 5 bases. This TCR derives from an adult with an advanced solid tumor such as melanoma, head and neck, liver or kidney cancer. CDR3 region: CASSRSHAGGYNEQFF. In nucleotides, the CDR3 is TGTGCCAGCAGCCGATCCCATGCTGGGGGCTACAATGAGCAGTTCTTC.